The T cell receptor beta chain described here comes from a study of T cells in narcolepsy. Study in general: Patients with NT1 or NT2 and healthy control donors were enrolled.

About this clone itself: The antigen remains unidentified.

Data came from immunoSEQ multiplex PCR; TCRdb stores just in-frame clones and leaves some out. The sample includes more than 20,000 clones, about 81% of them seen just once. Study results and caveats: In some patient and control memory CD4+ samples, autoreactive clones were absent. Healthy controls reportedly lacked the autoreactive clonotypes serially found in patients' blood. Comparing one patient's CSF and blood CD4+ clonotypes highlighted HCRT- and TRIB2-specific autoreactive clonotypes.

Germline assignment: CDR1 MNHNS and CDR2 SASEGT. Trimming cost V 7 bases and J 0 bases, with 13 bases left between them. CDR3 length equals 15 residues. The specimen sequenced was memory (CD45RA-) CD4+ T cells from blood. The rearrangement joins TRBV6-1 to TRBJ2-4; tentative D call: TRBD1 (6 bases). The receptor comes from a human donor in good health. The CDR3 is CASTGAGLAKNIQYF. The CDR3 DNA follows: TGTGCCAGCACAGGGGCGGGTCTAGCCAAAAACATTCAGTACTTC.